The source of this TCR beta chain is a study of response to subunit inactivated influenza vaccine. This CDR3 region has 15 residues. The germline V gene has CDR1 SNHLY and CDR2 FYNNEI. V lost 3 bases and J 3 bases, leaving 12 bases between the germline ends. Note on this clonotype: What it binds is not known.

One entry per CDR3 protein, called by TCRdb with MiXCR from the RT-PCR reads. The sample yields 490,000 or so distinct CDR3 sequences, less than 10% seen once. Study conclusions and caveats: The study's authors posited that every seasonal influenza vaccination enlists few new T cells.

The sequencing used PBMCs from blood, collected about 24 months after vaccination. The chain carries TRBV2 and TRBJ1-3; no clear D gene. This clonotype was obtained from a man in his fifties or sixties who received an inactivated influenza vaccine. The CDR3 loop is CASSDSGFFGNTIYF. In DNA form, the CDR3 reads TGTGCCAGCAGTGACAGCGGTTTTTTTGGAAACACCATATATTTT.